This TCR beta chain was captured in a study of OX40 agonist ivuxolimab in advanced cancers. Study as a whole: Ivuxolimab, an agonist antibody against OX40 (CD134), was given to patients.

Sequencing used immunoSEQ multiplex PCR; TCRdb keeps in-frame clones, though not all of them. The sample carries tens of thousands of clones, roughly 85% recorded once. Germline CDR1 is MNHNS and CDR2 is SASEGT. The V and J ends lost 7 bases and 6 bases, in that order; junction bases with no gene match: 11. CDR3 length equals 14 residues. This chain uses TRBV6-1 with TRBJ1-1; 7 positions agree with TRBD1. The sequencing here drew on CD4+ or CD8+ T cells sorted from blood, taken in a trial of the OX40 agonist ivuxolimab. This receptor was identified in an adult with an advanced solid tumor such as melanoma, head and neck, liver or kidney cancer. CDR3 nucleotides: TGTGCCAGCATGCGGACAGGACTGGGTTCTGAAGCTTTCTTT. Residues: CASMRTGLGSEAFF.